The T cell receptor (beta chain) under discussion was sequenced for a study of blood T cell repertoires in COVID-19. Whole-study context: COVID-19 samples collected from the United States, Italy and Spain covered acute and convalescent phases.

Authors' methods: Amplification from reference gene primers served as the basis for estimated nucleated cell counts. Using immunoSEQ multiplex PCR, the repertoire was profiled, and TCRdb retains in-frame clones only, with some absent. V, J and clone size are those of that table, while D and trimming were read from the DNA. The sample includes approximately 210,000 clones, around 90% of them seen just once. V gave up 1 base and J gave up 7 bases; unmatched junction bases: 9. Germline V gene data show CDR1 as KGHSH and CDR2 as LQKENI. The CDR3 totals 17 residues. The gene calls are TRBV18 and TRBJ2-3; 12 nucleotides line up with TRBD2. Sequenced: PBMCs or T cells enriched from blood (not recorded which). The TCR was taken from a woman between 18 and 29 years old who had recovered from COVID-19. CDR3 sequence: CASSPLLAGGPANTQYF. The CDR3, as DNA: TGTGCCAGCTCACCACTCCTAGCGGGGGGGCCGGCGAATACGCAGTATTTT.